The 27 T cell receptor beta chains below come from one sample, sequenced in a study of control samples from healthy donors and cancer patients. Assay: immunoSEQ multiplex PCR; the TCRdb copy retains only in-frame clones and omits some. The repertoire holds about 130,000 clones, with 75% to 95% as singletons. Sequenced material: blood. These receptors came from a man younger than 35 in good health.

V usage is TRBV27 and J usage is TRBJ2-1, with D perhaps matching TRBD2 (6 bases). Germline V lookup: CDR1 MNHEY, CDR2 SMNVEV (reference sequence). The CDR3 is 15 amino acids. The V end lost 2 bases, the J end lost 5 bases, and 13 bases lay between the germline ends. The CDR3 loop is CASSLRSRGDNEQFF. The CDR3 bases are TGTGCCAGCAGTTTACGTTCGCGGGGAGACAATGAGCAGTTCTTC.

V is TRBV6-6 and J is TRBJ2-1; 8 bases agree with TRBD1. The germline V gene has CDR1 MNHNY and CDR2 SVGAGI (reference sequence). V trimming: 3 bases; J trimming: 0 bases; junction bases outside the gene matches: 1. This CDR3 spans 15 amino acids. In DNA form, the CDR3 reads TGTGCCAGCAGTTATGGGACAGGCTCCTACAATGAGCAGTTCTTC. It translates to CASSYGTGSYNEQFF.

The V and J genes are TRBV29-1 and TRBJ2-3; TRBD1 or TRBD2 may be the D gene (5 bases each). The CDR3 length is 14 residues. Per the germline V gene, CDR1 is SQVTM and CDR2 is ANQGSEA. Trimming took off 4 bases at V and 6 bases at J, with 17 bases between the two ends. The CDR3 here is CSVASREELDTQYF. For the CDR3, the DNA is TGCAGCGTTGCTAGCAGGGAAGAGTTGGATACGCAGTATTTT.

The V gene is TRBV28, the J gene TRBJ1-1, with D maybe TRBD1 (5 bases). Germline CDR1 is MDHEN and CDR2 is SYDVKM. The CDR3 has 13 residues. Trimming removed 6 bases from V and 3 bases from J, with 11 bases in between. The CDR3 spells CASSAGLYTEAFF. The CDR3 region has the DNA TGTGCCAGCAGCGCAGGGTTATACACTGAAGCTTTCTTT.

The CDR3 region has the DNA TGTGCCAGCAGCGAACTAGCGGGGAGCTCCTACGAGCAGTACTTC. It is translated as CASSELAGSSYEQYF. This chain connects TRBV9 to TRBJ2-7, with TRBD2 matching over 10 bases. This CDR3 spans 15 amino acids. Germline V lookup: CDR1 SGDLS, CDR2 YYNGEE. Losses at the gene ends were 3 bases for V and 0 bases for J; bases not matched to a gene: 3.

This chain links TRBV5-8 with TRBJ1-2; D unresolved. CDR3 size: 13 residues. The V and J ends lost 4 bases and 4 bases respectively, with 11 bases between them. Germline V lookup: CDR1 SGHTS, CDR2 YDEGEE. The CDR3 DNA reads TGTGCCAGCAGCCCGGGAGTTTTCTATGGCTACACCTTC. This gives the protein CASSPGVFYGYTF.

V is TRBV3-1 (or the pseudogene TRBV3-2) and J is TRBJ2-1, with 14 bases aligning to TRBD2. There are 15 residues in the CDR3. Looked up from germline, CDR1 is LGHDT and CDR2 is YNNKEL (reference sequence). The junction had 2 bases not matched to a gene; V was cut back by 1 base and J by 9 bases. The CDR3 bases are TGTGCCAGCAGCCAAGCCGGACTAGCGGGAGGTGAGCAGTTCTTC. This sequence encodes CASSQAGLAGGEQFF.

The V gene is TRBV7-8, the J gene TRBJ1-1, with D uncertain. V shed 3 bases and J shed 3 bases, with 11 bases lying between them. The CDR3 length is 14 residues. Looked up from germline, CDR1 is SGHVS and CDR2 is FQNEAQ. CDR3 coding DNA: TGTGCCAGCAGCTTGGCCGTGGGGTACACTGAAGCTTTCTTT. It encodes CASSLAVGYTEAFF. The full variable domain, its missing parts supplied by reference TRBV7-8 and TRBJ1-1, is GAGVSQSPRYKVAKRGQDVALRCDPISGHVSLFWYQQALGQGPEFLTYFQNEAQLDKSGLPSDRFFAERPEGSVSTLKIQRTQQEDSAVYLCASSLAVGYTEAFFGQGTRLTVV.

V is TRBV25-1 and J is TRBJ2-7, with D perhaps matching TRBD1 or TRBD2 (5 bases each). Germline V gene data show CDR1 as MGHDK and CDR2 as SYGVNS. This CDR3 contains 15 residues. V lost 3 bases, J lost 1 base, and 13 bases lay in between. Here the CDR3 reads CASSDPWGRSYEQYF. For the CDR3, the DNA is TGTGCCAGCAGTGATCCCTGGGGACGATCCTACGAGCAGTACTTC.

This rearrangement joins TRBV25-1 to TRBJ2-3; a weak D match, TRBD2 (5 bases). The ends were cut back, 0 bases at V and 5 bases at J, with 15 bases in the middle. The V gene's germline CDR1 is MGHDK and CDR2 SYGVNS. There are 16 residues in the CDR3. This CDR3 reads CASSEYRQSGGDTQYF. The CDR3 bases are TGTGCCAGCAGTGAATATAGGCAGTCAGGAGGAGATACGCAGTATTTT. The entire variable domain, with the rest obtained from reference TRBV25-1 and TRBJ2-3, is as follows: EADIYQTPRYLVIGTGKKITLECSQTMGHDKMYWYQQDPGMELHLIHYSYGVNSTEKGDLSSESTVSRIRTEHFPLTLESARPSHTSQYLCASSEYRQSGGDTQYFGPGTRLTVL.

Only one count was recorded for this clone. The V gene is TRBV9, the J gene TRBJ2-1; 8 bases fit TRBD2. This CDR3 has 18 residues. V trimming: 4 bases; J trimming: 5 bases; junction bases outside the gene matches: 17. Germline V CDR1 and CDR2: SGDLS, YYNGEE. The CDR3 here is CASSPMGAGGTNHNEQFF. The CDR3 DNA follows: TGTGCCAGCAGCCCTATGGGCGCGGGGGGTACCAACCACAATGAGCAGTTCTTC. Based on the CDR3 plus reference TRBV9 and TRBJ2-1, the full variable domain is DSGVTQTPKHLITATGQRVTLRCSPRSGDLSVYWYQQSLDQGLQFLIQYYNGEERAKGNILERFSAQQFPDLHSELNLSSLELGDSALYFCASSPMGAGGTNHNEQFFGPGTRLTVL.

In regard to this clone: Mismatch with germline at one junction end may stem from a read error. The chain couples TRBV6-1 to TRBJ1-4; 9 bases line up with TRBD1. CDR3 length equals 15 residues. Germline CDR1 MNHNS, CDR2 SASEGT. CDR3 in DNA: TGTGCCAGCAGGGAAGCGGGACAGGGTGCTGAAAAACTGTTTTTT. Its translation: CASREAGQGAEKLFF.

The CDR3 DNA reads TGTGCCAGCAGCTTAGACCCCCTGAACTCCTACGAGCAGTACTTC. Translated, it gives CASSLDPLNSYEQYF. The chain is built from TRBV11-2 and TRBJ2-7, with D unresolved. Trimming pared 0 bases from V and 0 bases from J, leaving 9 bases between. The CDR3 totals 15 residues. The germline gives CDR1 SGHAT, CDR2 FQNNGV.

V is TRBV30 and J is TRBJ1-6, with D possibly TRBD1 on 6 matching bases. V was pared by 3 bases and J by 10 bases, with 13 bases between. The CDR3 consists of 13 residues. Looked up from germline, CDR1 is GTSNPN and CDR2 is SVGIG (reference sequence). The CDR3 DNA reads TGTGCCTGGAGGTACAGGGCCAACTCACCCCTCCACTTT. Its translation is CAWRYRANSPLHF. Combining the CDR3 with reference TRBV30 and TRBJ1-6 gives the whole variable domain SQTIHQWPATLVQPVGSPLSLECTVEGTSNPNLYWYRQAAGRGLQLLFYSVGIGQISSEVPQNLSASRPQDRQFILSSKKLLLSDSGFYLCAWRYRANSPLHFGNGTRLTVT.

The rearrangement links TRBV9 to TRBJ2-7, with D unclear. Trimming stripped 0 bases from V and 3 bases from J, with 13 bases between. The germline gives CDR1 SGDLS, CDR2 YYNGEE. CDR3 length: 15 residues. CDR3 bases: TGTGCCAGCAGCGTAGATCGAAGTGCGGACTACGAGCAGTACTTC. This sequence encodes CASSVDRSADYEQYF.

V usage is TRBV7-2 and J usage is TRBJ1-5, with a possible D match to TRBD1 (5 bases). The germline V gene encodes CDR1 SGHTA and CDR2 FQGNSA. Deletions cut 6 bases from V and 0 bases from J, with 21 bases between. This CDR3 is 18 amino acids long. This CDR3 reads CASSRWGEGISSNQPQHF. As DNA, the CDR3 is TGTGCCAGCAGTCGTTGGGGGGAAGGGATATCTAGCAATCAGCCCCAGCATTTT.

The chain recombines TRBV7-3 with TRBJ1-1, with 7 bases identical to TRBD1. The CDR3 length is 14 residues. Losses at the gene ends were 2 bases for V and 7 bases for J; bases not matched to a gene: 7. The germline V gene has CDR1 SGHTA and CDR2 FQGTGA. As DNA, the CDR3 is TGTGCCAGCAGCTTATCACAGGGGAGTGGTGAAGCTTTCTTT. Translation: CASSLSQGSGEAFF.

The rearrangement links TRBV18 to TRBJ2-2; a weak D match, TRBD2 (6 bases). This CDR3 is 15 amino acids long. Germline values: CDR1 KGHSH, CDR2 LQKENI. V was clipped by 5 bases and J by 0 bases, with 10 bases between them. CDR3 amino acids: CASSRDLPNTGELFF. CDR3 in DNA: TGTGCCAGCTCAAGGGACTTACCGAACACCGGGGAGCTGTTTTTT.

The gene calls are TRBV28 and TRBJ1-5; possible D gene TRBD1, 5 bases. The CDR3 contains 18 residues. The germline CDR1 and CDR2 sequences are MDHEN and SYDVKM. Trimming shortened V by 3 bases and J by 0 bases, and 18 bases separated the two germline ends. The CDR3 DNA follows: TGTGCCAGCAGTTTGAGGGGAAGGGGCCGAGATAGCAATCAGCCCCAGCATTTT. It codes for CASSLRGRGRDSNQPQHF. Looking up the rest from reference TRBV28 and TRBJ1-5 gives the full variable domain: DVKVTQSSRYLVKRTGEKVFLECVQDMDHENMFWYRQDPGLGLRLIYFSYDVKMKEKGDIPEGYSVSREKKERFSLILESASTNQTSMYLCASSLRGRGRDSNQPQHFGDGTRLSIL.

The genes are TRBV19 and TRBJ1-5; D unresolved. There are 13 residues in the CDR3. Germline V gene lookup returns CDR1 LNHDA and CDR2 SQIVND (reference sequence). The V gene lost 8 bases and the J gene lost 5 bases, with 13 bases spanning the gap. The CDR3 nucleotides are TGTGCCAGTGGCCCACGTCGGGATCAGCCCCAGCATTTT. Amino acid sequence: CASGPRRDQPQHF.

J is TRBJ2-4 and V is TRBV30; TRBD1 might be the D (6 bases). V was trimmed by 0 bases and J by 1 base, leaving 22 bases between them. In germline, CDR1 is GTSNPN, CDR2 SVGIG (reference sequence). The CDR3 is made up of 19 amino acids. The chain's CDR3 is CAWSVYQGNRVPAKNIQYF. The DNA of the CDR3 is TGTGCCTGGAGTGTATACCAGGGGAATCGGGTCCCGGCCAAAAACATTCAGTACTTC.

The chain recombines TRBV13 with TRBJ2-2; possibly TRBD1 for D (6 bases). Trimming pared 1 base from V and 5 bases from J, leaving 14 bases between. The CDR3 is made up of 16 amino acids. Germline V gene lookup returns CDR1 PRHDT and CDR2 FYEKMQ (reference sequence). CDR3 amino acids: CASSLATGSVTGELFF. The CDR3, as DNA: TGTGCCAGCAGCTTAGCTACAGGGTCGGTAACCGGGGAGCTGTTTTTT.

The CDR3 DNA reads TGTGCCAGCAGCCAAGATCGGGCCTACTCCTACGAGCAGTACTTC. It encodes CASSQDRAYSYEQYF. The rearrangement links TRBV3-1 (or the pseudogene TRBV3-2) to TRBJ2-7; D not certain. V lost 0 bases and J lost 0, with 9 bases in between. Per germline, CDR1 LGHDT and CDR2 YNNKEL (reference sequence). The CDR3 is 15 amino acids.

The chain couples TRBV10-2 to TRBJ2-2; a weak D match, TRBD1 (6 bases). This CDR3 spans 15 amino acids. In germline, CDR1 is WSHSY, CDR2 SAAADI. Trimming stripped 4 bases from V and 2 bases from J, with 11 bases between. DNA of the CDR3: TGCGCCAGCAGTGGGCTAGGGGGTAACACCGGGGAGCTGTTTTTT. Translation gives CASSGLGGNTGELFF.

The V call is TRBV6-5, the J call TRBJ1-1; TRBD1 agrees at 7 bases. The CDR3 has 13 residues. Germline lookup yields CDR1 MNHEY and CDR2 SVGAGI. The junction had 4 bases not matched to a gene; V was cut back by 7 bases and J by 2 bases. In nucleotides, the CDR3 is TGTGCCAGCACCACAGGGGTTAACACTGAAGCTTTCTTT. It codes for CASTTGVNTEAFF.

With respect to this clone: Other DNA sequences in this sample translate to the same CDR3. The chain couples TRBV9 to TRBJ2-7, with TRBD2 matching 8 bases. The CDR3 is made up of 16 amino acids. Looked up from germline, CDR1 is SGDLS and CDR2 is YYNGEE. V dropped 4 bases and J dropped 3; count of bases not matched to a gene: 12. The CDR3, as DNA: TGTGCCAGCAGCCCGAGCGGGGGAGCGGAGATCTACGAGCAGTACTTC. Protein sequence: CASSPSGGAEIYEQYF.

The gene calls are TRBV7-9 and TRBJ2-1, with TRBD2 matching 9 bases. Germline V gene data show CDR1 as SEHNR and CDR2 as FQNEAQ (reference sequence). The ends lost 3 bases at V and 0 bases at J; junction bases unmatched: 6. The CDR3 is 17 amino acids. CDR3 sequence (DNA): TGTGCCAGCAGCTTCCCTAGCGGGGCCAGCTCCTACAATGAGCAGTTCTTC. Protein sequence: CASSFPSGASSYNEQFF. Full variable domain (outside the CDR3, taken from reference TRBV7-9 and TRBJ2-1): DTGVSQNPRHKITKRGQNVTFRCDPISEHNRLYWYRQTLGQGPEFLTYFQNEAQLEKSRLLSDRFSAERPKGSFSTLEIQRTEQGDSAMYLCASSFPSGASSYNEQFFGPGTRLTVL.